This T cell receptor beta chain was captured by sequencing in a study of T-cell reconstitution after alpha-beta-depleted transplantation in children. In this sample, this clonotype turned up many times. This sample's TCRbeta library carried unique molecular identifier barcodes. One entry per CDR3 protein results from TCRdb running MiXCR on the PCR reads. Among about 92,000 distinct CDR3 sequences listed, 10% to 15% were seen once. After removal of 5 bases from V and 0 bases from J, the junction contained 7 bases not matched to a gene. The CDR3 spans 15 residues. Germline V gives CDR1 MNHNS, CDR2 SASEGT.

The specimen was PBMCs from the stem cell graft donor, collected from the stem cell graft. The chain recombines TRBV6-1 with TRBJ2-7; 7 nucleotides match TRBD2. The receptor was isolated from a human donor who donated a stem cell graft to a child with inherited bone marrow failure. CDR3 in DNA: TGTGCCAGCAGTCGCAGCGGGGTCAGCTCCTACGAGCAGTACTTC. It translates to CASSRSGVSSYEQYF.